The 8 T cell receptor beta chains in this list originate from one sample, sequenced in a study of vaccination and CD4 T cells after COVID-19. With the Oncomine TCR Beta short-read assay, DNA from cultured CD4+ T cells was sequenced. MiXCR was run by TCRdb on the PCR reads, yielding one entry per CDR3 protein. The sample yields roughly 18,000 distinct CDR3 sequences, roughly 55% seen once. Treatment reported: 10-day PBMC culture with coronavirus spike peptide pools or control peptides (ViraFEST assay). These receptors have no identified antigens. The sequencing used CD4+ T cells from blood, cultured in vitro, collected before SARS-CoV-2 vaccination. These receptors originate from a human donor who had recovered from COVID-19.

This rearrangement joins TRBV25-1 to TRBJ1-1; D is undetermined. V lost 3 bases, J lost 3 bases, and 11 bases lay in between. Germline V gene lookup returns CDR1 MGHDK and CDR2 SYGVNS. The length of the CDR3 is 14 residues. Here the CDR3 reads CASSDRAVDTEAFF. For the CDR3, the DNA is TGTGCCAGCAGTGACCGGGCGGTGGACACTGAAGCTTTCTTT.

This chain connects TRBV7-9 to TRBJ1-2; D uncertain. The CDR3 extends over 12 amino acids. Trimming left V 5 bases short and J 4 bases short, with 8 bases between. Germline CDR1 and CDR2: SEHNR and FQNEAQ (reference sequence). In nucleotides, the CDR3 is TGTGCCAGCAGCGCGACGGTCTATGGCTACACCTTC. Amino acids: CASSATVYGYTF.

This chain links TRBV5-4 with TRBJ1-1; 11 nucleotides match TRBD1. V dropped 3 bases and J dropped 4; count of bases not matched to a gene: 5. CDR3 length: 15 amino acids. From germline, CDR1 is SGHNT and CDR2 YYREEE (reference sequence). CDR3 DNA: TGTGCCAGCAGCTGGGGGGGACAGGGGGTCACTGAAGCTTTCTTT. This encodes CASSWGGQGVTEAFF.

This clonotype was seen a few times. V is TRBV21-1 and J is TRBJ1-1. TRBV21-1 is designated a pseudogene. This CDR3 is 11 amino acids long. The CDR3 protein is CASRTDAEAFF. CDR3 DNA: TGTGCCAGCAGGACGGATGCTGAAGCTTTCTTT.

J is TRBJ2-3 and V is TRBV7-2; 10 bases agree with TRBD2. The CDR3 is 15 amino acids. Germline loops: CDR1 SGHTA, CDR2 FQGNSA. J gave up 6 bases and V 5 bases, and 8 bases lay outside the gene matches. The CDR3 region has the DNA TGTGCCAGCAGCGTCCTAGCGGGAGCATCCGATACGCAGTATTTT. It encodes CASSVLAGASDTQYF. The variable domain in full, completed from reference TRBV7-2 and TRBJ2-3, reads GAGVSQSPSNKVTEKGKDVELRCDPISGHTALYWYRQSLGQGLEFLIYFQGNSAPDKSGLPSDRFSAERTGGSVSTLTIQRTQQEDSAVYLCASSVLAGASDTQYFGPGTRLTVL.

CDR3 sequence: CASSLPGTGLTGELFF. The DNA of the CDR3 is TGTGCCAGCAGCCTCCCGGGGACAGGGCTAACCGGGGAGCTGTTTTTT. This sequence joins TRBV7-3 and TRBJ2-2; 9 bases align to TRBD1. This CDR3 has 16 amino acids. V shed 5 bases and J 5 bases; nucleotides not matched to a gene: 9. From germline, CDR1 is SGHTA and CDR2 FQGTGA.

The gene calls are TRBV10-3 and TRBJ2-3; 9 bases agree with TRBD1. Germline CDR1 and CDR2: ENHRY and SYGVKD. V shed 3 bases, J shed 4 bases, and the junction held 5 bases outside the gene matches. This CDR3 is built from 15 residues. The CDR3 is CAISDGTGRSDTQYF. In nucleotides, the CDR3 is TGTGCCATCAGTGACGGGACAGGGCGCTCAGATACGCAGTATTTT.

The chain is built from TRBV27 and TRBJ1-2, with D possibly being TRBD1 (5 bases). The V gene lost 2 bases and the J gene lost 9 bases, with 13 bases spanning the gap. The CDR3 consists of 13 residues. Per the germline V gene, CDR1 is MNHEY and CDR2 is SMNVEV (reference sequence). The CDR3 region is CASSLQGSLSYTF. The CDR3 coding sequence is TGTGCCAGCAGTTTACAGGGCTCCTTAAGCTACACCTTC.